The source of this T cell receptor beta chain is a study of blood T cell repertoires in COVID-19. As processed by the authors: Estimates of nucleated cell counts were drawn from the amplification of reference gene primers. Generated by immunoSEQ multiplex PCR, the TCRdb table keeps only in-frame clones and is missing some. V, J and clone size are taken as reported in that table, and D and trimming were inferred from the DNA itself. This table has roughly 230,000 clones, around 82% appearing once. V lost 1 base, J lost 5 bases, and 7 bases lay in between. The CDR3 is 14 amino acids. Germline lookup yields CDR1 SGHRS and CDR2 YFSETQ.

Material: PBMCs or T cells enriched from blood (not recorded which). The chain recombines TRBV5-1 with TRBJ1-6, with D unclear. This TCR was recovered from a man aged 50 to 59 who had recovered from COVID-19. Here the CDR3 DNA reads TGCGCCAGCAGCTTGAGCAGCGATAATTCACCCCTCCACTTT. Translation: CASSLSSDNSPLHF.